One and the same sample provided the 13 T cell receptor beta chains below, sequenced in a study of CXCR3-negative and CXCR3-positive naive CD8 T cells. General study results and limits: Comparison of naive cells showed more hydrophobic TRB CDR3s in CXCR3-positive than in CXCR3-negative naive cells.

In preparing the TRB cDNA libraries, 5' RACE with UMI labels was used. TCRdb re-called the 5' RACE reads; every CDR3 protein appears as one record, without DNA. The sample has 60,000 to 65,000 distinct CDR3 sequences. No antigen has been assigned to these receptors. The sequenced sample was naive CXCR3+ CD8+ T cells from blood. Subset denoted: CD45RO-CCR7+CD27+CD95- naive CD8+ T cells expressing CXCR3 (TNR3+). The receptor source for this set is a human donor in good health. Some clones in this sample may be carry-over from other donors' samples.

V usage is TRBV19 and J usage is TRBJ2-7. The CDR3 runs to 14 residues. Germline assignment: CDR1 LNHDA and CDR2 SQIVND (reference sequence). Here the CDR3 reads CASSMATELDEQYF.

The chain combines TRBV4-1 with TRBJ1-6. The CDR3 covers 14 residues. Per the germline V gene, CDR1 is MGHRA and CDR2 is YSYEKL. The CDR3 spells CASSREVRGSPLHF.

The chain is built from TRBV29-1 and TRBJ1-4. The CDR3 is 14 amino acids. CDR1 is SQVTM, CDR2 ANQGSEA, per germline. The chain's CDR3 is CSVATGWGNEKLFF.

The chain combines TRBV5-5 with TRBJ1-1; TCRdb lists TRBD1, though no DNA is available to test this call. The germline V gene has CDR1 SGHKS and CDR2 YYEKEE (reference sequence). This CDR3 is built from 13 residues. This chain's CDR3 is CASSPRGNTEAFF.

The CDR3 loop reads CASSPGLAGAYTGELFF. The chain combines TRBV6-2 or TRBV6-3 with TRBJ2-2; TCRdb names TRBD2, which stays unverified in the absence of DNA. The CDR3 has 17 residues. CDR1 and CDR2 from the germline V gene are MNHEY and SVGEGT.

The chain carries TRBV7-9 and TRBJ2-1; TCRdb's D gene call, TRBD1, goes unchecked for lack of DNA. CDR1 SEHNR and CDR2 FQNEAQ come from the germline V gene (reference sequence). The CDR3 covers 15 residues. CDR3 sequence reads: CASSAQNIQGNEQFF.

The CDR3 region is CATAHGIRGSNQPQHF. The chain carries TRBV15 and TRBJ1-5; lacking DNA, the TRBD1 call made by TCRdb goes unchecked. In germline, CDR1 is LNHNV, CDR2 YYDKDF (reference sequence). The CDR3 is made up of 16 amino acids.

The chain has TRBV6-2 or TRBV6-3 and TRBJ2-5; TCRdb selects TRBD1, and the lack of DNA leaves this call unchecked. Looked up from germline, CDR1 is MNHEY and CDR2 is SVGEGT. The CDR3 is 15 residues long. CDR3: CASSSRGFGQETQYF.

The chain recombines TRBV2 with TRBJ2-5; TCRdb returns TRBD2, unconfirmable since there is no DNA. In germline, CDR1 is SNHLY, CDR2 FYNNEI. The CDR3 is made up of 14 amino acids. CDR3 sequence: CASSSPNHEGPRDF.

V is TRBV7-9 and J is TRBJ2-1; TCRdb calls TRBD2, which cannot be checked without DNA. Germline lookup yields CDR1 SEHNR and CDR2 FQNEAQ (reference sequence). The CDR3 covers 15 residues. CDR3 residues: CASSSPPSGGHEQFF.

V is TRBV18 and J is TRBJ2-7; the D gene TCRdb calls, TRBD2, cannot be checked with no DNA. The germline CDR1 and CDR2 sequences are KGHSH and LQKENI. There are 17 residues in the CDR3. The CDR3 region is CASSPPLFYREGIEQYF.

The rearrangement links TRBV13 to TRBJ2-2; the D call of TRBD2 rests on TCRdb alone, since no DNA is present to check it. Germline V gives CDR1 PRHDT, CDR2 FYEKMQ (reference sequence). The CDR3 extends over 17 amino acids. The CDR3 is CASSLGASGRDTGELFF.

V is TRBV7-9 and J is TRBJ1-1; TCRdb selects TRBD1, and the lack of DNA leaves this call unchecked. This CDR3 is built from 15 residues. The germline CDR1 and CDR2 sequences are SEHNR and FQNEAQ (reference sequence). The CDR3 reads CASSESRGGGTEAFF.